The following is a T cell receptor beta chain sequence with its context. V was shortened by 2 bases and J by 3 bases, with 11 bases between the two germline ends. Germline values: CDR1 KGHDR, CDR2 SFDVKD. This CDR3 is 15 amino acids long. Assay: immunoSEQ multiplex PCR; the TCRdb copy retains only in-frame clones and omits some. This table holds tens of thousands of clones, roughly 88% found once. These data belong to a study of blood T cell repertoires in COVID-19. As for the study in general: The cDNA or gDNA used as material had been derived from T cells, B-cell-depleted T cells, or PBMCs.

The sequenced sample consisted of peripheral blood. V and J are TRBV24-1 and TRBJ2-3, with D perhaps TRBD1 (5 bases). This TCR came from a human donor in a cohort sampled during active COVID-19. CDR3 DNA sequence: TGTGCCACCAGTGATTATGGGGCTGGTACAGATACGCAGTATTTT. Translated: CATSDYGAGTDTQYF.